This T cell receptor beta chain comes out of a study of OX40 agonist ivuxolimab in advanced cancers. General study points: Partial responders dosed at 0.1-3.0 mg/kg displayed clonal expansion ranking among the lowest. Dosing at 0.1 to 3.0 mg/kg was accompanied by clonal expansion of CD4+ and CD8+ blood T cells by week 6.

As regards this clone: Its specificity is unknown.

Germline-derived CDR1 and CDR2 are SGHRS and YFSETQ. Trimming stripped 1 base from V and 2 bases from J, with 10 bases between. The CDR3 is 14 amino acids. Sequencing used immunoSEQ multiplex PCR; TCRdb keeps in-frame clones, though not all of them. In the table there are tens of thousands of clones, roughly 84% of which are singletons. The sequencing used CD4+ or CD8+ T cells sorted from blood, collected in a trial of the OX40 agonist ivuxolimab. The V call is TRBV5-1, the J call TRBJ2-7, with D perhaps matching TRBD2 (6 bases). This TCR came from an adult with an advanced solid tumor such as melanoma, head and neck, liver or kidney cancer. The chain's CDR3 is CASSLTGETYEQYF. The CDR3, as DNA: TGCGCCAGCAGCTTGACGGGGGAGACCTACGAGCAGTACTTC.